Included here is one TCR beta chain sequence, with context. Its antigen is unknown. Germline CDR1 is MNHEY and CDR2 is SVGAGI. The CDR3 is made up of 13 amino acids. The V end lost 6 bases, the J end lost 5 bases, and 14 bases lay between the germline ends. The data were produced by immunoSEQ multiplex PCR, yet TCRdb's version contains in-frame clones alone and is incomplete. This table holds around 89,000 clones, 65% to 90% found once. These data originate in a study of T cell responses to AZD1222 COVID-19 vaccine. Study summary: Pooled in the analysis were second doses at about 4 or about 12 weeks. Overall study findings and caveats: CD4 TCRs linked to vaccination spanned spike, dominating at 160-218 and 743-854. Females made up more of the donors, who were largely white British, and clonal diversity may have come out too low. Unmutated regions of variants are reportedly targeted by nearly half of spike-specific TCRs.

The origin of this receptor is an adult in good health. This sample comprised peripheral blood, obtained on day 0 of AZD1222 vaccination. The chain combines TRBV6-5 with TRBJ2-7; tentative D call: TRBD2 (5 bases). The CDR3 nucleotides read TGTGCCAGCAGGGAGTCGGGGTCCCACGAGCAGTACTTC. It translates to CASRESGSHEQYF.